The sequence of this TCR beta chain was determined in a study of blood T cell repertoires in COVID-19. Across the study: Sample material is recorded as cDNA or gDNA derived from T cells, B-cell-depleted T cells, or PBMCs.

Some clones are missing from TCRdb's copy, which holds only in-frame ones; the method was immunoSEQ multiplex PCR. This sample carries some 90,000 clones, about nine tenths of them seen once, and the ten largest clones take under 10%. The CDR3 is made up of 12 amino acids. V lost 5 bases to trimming and J lost 6 bases, with 9 bases between them. The germline V gene encodes CDR1 MDHEN and CDR2 SYDVKM. The clonotype comes from a man aged 45-60 years with acute or convalescent COVID-19. The chain couples TRBV28 to TRBJ2-3, with D possibly being TRBD2 (6 bases). Sequenced sample: peripheral blood. The CDR3 region has the DNA TGTGCCAGCAGTGGAAGCGGGGATACGCAGTATTTT. Amino acids: CASSGSGDTQYF.